The clone carrying this T cell receptor (beta chain) showed up many times. The authors prepared the TCRbeta library with unique molecular identifiers. TCRdb re-called the PCR reads through MiXCR, storing one row per CDR3 protein. The sample has about 260,000 distinct CDR3 sequences; roughly 10% are singletons. The V end lost 5 bases, the J end lost 4 bases, and 14 bases lay between the germline ends. The germline V gene encodes CDR1 MDHEN and CDR2 SYDVKM. The CDR3 spans 15 residues. This record comes from a study of T-cell reconstitution after alpha-beta-depleted transplantation in children. The rearrangement links TRBV28 to TRBJ2-2, with D tentatively TRBD1 (8 bases). The sequencing here drew on peripheral blood, taken 180 days after TCRalphabeta/CD19-depleted stem cell transplant. The origin of this receptor is a male patient between 2 and 15 years old who had a stem cell transplant for chronic granulomatous disease, so the T cells may come from the graft donor. CDR3 nucleotide sequence: TGTGCCAGCAGTAGACAGGGGAGGGGCACCGGGGAGCTGTTTTTT. This sequence encodes CASSRQGRGTGELFF.